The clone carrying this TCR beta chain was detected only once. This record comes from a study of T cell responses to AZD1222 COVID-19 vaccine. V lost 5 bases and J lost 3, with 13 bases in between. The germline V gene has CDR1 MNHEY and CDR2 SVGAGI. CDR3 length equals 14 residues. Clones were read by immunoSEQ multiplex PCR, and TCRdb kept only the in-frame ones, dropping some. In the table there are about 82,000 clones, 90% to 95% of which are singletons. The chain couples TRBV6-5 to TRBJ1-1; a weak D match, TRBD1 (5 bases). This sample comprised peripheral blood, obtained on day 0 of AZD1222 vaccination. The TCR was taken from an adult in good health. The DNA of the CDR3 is TGTGCCAGCAGTACGACAGCCGGCTACACTGAAGCTTTCTTT. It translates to CASSTTAGYTEAFF.